One sample yielded the 5 T cell receptor beta chains listed below, sequenced in a study of blood T cell repertoires in COVID-19. The assay was immunoSEQ multiplex PCR, and TCRdb's table has in-frame clones only and misses some. The sample carries tens of thousands of clones, under 80% recorded once. Sequenced: peripheral blood. The receptors originated from a human donor with acute or convalescent COVID-19. The donor label of this sample is uncertain.

The chain links TRBV19 to TRBJ1-1; a weak D match, TRBD1 (6 bases). This CDR3 is 15 amino acids long. CDR1 is LNHDA and CDR2 is SQIVND in the germline V gene (reference sequence). The germline V and J ends were trimmed by 4 bases and 6 bases, with 18 bases remaining between them. CDR3 protein: CASSTRDRSYAEAFF. In DNA form, the CDR3 reads TGTGCCAGTAGTACCCGAGACAGGAGTTACGCTGAAGCTTTCTTT.

The CDR3 DNA reads as TGTGCCAGCAGCCAATATCGACAGGGGGCTTTGGGCGGCTACACCTTC. This gives the protein CASSQYRQGALGGYTF. V usage is TRBV14 and J usage is TRBJ1-2; 10 bases map to TRBD1. This CDR3 is built from 16 residues. The ends lost 2 bases at V and 8 bases at J; junction bases unmatched: 11. CDR1 and CDR2 from the germline V gene are SGHDN and FVKESK. Based on the CDR3 plus reference TRBV14 and TRBJ1-2, the full variable domain is EAGVTQFPSHSVIEKGQTVTLRCDPISGHDNLYWYRRVMGKEIKFLLHFVKESKQDESGMPNNRFLAERTGGTYSTLKVQPAELEDSGVYFCASSQYRQGALGGYTFGSGTRLTVV.

This clone was recorded once. V usage is TRBV18 and J usage is TRBJ2-2; D may be TRBD1 (5 bases). Trimming took 2 bases from V and 5 from J, leaving 15 bases between them. This CDR3 is built from 16 residues. Germline CDR1 reads KGHSH; CDR2 reads LQKENI. CDR3 sequence (DNA): TGTGCCAGCTCACCAAGGGGCTCGGTGAGGACCGGGGAGCTGTTTTTT. Translation: CASSPRGSVRTGELFF.

This chain links TRBV21-1 with TRBJ2-5; the D segment call TRBD2 is taken from the table without a DNA check. TRBV21-1 represents a pseudogene. The length of the CDR3 is 12 residues. The CDR3 sequence: CASPLYQETQYF. The DNA of the CDR3 is TGTGCCAGCCCCCTCTACCAAGAGACCCAGTACTTC.

This sequence joins TRBV18 and TRBJ2-2; maybe TRBD2 (6 bases). Trimming pared 3 bases from V and 7 bases from J, leaving 12 bases between. CDR3 length equals 14 residues. The germline V gene encodes CDR1 KGHSH and CDR2 LQKENI. CDR3 amino acids: CASSPSLRGGELFF. The CDR3 bases are TGTGCCAGCTCACCGTCCCTGCGGGGCGGGGAGCTGTTTTTT.